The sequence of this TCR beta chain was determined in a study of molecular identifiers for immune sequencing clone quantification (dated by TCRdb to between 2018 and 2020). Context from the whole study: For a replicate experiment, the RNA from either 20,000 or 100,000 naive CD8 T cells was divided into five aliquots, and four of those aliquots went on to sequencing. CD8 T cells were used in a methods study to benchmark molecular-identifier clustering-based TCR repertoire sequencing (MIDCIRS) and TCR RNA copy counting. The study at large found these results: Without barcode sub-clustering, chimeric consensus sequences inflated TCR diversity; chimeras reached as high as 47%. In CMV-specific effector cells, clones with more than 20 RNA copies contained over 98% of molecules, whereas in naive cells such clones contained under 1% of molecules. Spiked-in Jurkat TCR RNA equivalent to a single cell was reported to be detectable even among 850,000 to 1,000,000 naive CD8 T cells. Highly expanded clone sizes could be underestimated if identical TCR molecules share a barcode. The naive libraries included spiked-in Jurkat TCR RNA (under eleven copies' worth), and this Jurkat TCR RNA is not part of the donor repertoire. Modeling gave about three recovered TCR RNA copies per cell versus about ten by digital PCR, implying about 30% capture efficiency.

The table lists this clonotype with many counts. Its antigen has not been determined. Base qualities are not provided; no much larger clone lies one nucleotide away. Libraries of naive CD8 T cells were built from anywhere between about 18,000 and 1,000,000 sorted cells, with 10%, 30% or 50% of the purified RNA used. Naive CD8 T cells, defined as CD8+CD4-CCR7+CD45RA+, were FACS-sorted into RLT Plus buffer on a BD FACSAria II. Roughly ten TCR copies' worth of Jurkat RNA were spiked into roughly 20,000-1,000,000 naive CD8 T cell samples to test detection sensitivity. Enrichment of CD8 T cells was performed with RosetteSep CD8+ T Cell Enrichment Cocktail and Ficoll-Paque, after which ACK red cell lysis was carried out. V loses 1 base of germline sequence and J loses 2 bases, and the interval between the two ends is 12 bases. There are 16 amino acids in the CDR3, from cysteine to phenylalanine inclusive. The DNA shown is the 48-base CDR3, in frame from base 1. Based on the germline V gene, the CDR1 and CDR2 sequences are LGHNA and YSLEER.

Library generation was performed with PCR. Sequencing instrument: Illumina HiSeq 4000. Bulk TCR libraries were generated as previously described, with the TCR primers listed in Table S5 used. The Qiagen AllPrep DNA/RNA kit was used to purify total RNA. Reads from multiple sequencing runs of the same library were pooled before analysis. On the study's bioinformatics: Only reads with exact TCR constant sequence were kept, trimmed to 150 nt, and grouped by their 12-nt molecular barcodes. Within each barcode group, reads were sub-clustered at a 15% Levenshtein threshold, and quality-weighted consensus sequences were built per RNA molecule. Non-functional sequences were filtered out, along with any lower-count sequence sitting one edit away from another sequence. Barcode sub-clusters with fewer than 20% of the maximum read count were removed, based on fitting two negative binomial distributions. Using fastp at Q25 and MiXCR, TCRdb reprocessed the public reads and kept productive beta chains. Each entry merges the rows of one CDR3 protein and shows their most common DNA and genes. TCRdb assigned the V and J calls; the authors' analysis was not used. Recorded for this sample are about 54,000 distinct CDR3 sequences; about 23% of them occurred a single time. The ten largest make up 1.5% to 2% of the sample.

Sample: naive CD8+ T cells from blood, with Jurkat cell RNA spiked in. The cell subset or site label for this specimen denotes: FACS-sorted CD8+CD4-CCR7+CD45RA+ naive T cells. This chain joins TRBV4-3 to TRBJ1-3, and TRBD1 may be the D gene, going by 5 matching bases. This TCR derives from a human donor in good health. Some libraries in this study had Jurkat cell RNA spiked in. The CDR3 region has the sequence CASSQGRDLTGNTIYF. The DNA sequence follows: TGCGCCAGCAGCCAAGGCCGGGACTTAACTGGAAACACCATATATTTT.